These T cell receptor beta chains were read from a single sample in a study of T cells expressing NK-cell markers. For each CDR3 protein, TCRdb gives one entry from its re-call of the 5' RACE reads, without DNA. Its table records some 500,000 distinct CDR3 sequences. Sequencing input: blood T cells: a sorted CD56 or NKG2C T cell subset, CD4+ or CD8+ T cells, or bulk PBMC T cells (not recorded which). The receptors shown here come from a woman aged 45-65 years in good health. Each CDR3 is given with its conserved first and last residue.

v_gene: TRBV5-1
j_gene: TRBJ1-2
CDR3aa: CASSTNILYGYTF

v_gene: TRBV5-6
j_gene: TRBJ2-1
CDR3aa: CASSLGSTMLDEQFF

v_gene: TRBV2
j_gene: TRBJ2-1
CDR3aa: CASSQTSGENEQFF

v_gene: TRBV10-3
j_gene: TRBJ2-5
CDR3aa: CAIGTTSAQYF

v_gene: TRBV20-1
j_gene: TRBJ2-1
CDR3aa: CSARDERVYYNEQFF

v_gene: TRBV10-2
j_gene: TRBJ2-4
CDR3aa: CASSELYSAAKNIQYF

v_gene: TRBV20-1
j_gene: TRBJ2-2
CDR3aa: CSALVAATGELFF

v_gene: TRBV7-9
j_gene: TRBJ1-1
CDR3aa: CASSLARMGQGWTEAFF

v_gene: TRBV12-3/TRBV12-4
j_gene: TRBJ2-7
CDR3aa: CASSRLNYEQYF

v_gene: TRBV29-1
j_gene: TRBJ2-5
CDR3aa: CSVVTGQETQYF

v_gene: TRBV24-1
j_gene: TRBJ2-7
CDR3aa: CATSDTTGQGWGEQYF

v_gene: TRBV15
j_gene: TRBJ2-1
CDR3aa: CATSRAEGLQFF

v_gene: TRBV20-1
j_gene: TRBJ2-7
CDR3aa: CSAQTVGYPYEQYF

v_gene: TRBV2
j_gene: TRBJ2-7
CDR3aa: CATKGGELGYEQYF

v_gene: TRBV4-1
j_gene: TRBJ1-1
CDR3aa: CASRPTLGQGRVNTEAFF

v_gene: TRBV5-1
j_gene: TRBJ2-3
CDR3aa: CASSPGGASGRVIDTQYF

v_gene: TRBV10-3
j_gene: TRBJ2-7
CDR3aa: CAINRERDAYEQYF

v_gene: TRBV11-2
j_gene: TRBJ2-1
CDR3aa: CASNKAGGLNEQFF

v_gene: TRBV24-1
j_gene: TRBJ2-3
CDR3aa: CATSDYTESPGTDTQYF

v_gene: TRBV20-1
j_gene: TRBJ2-5
CDR3aa: CSVSPSGLQETQYF

v_gene: TRBV12-3/TRBV12-4
j_gene: TRBJ1-1
CDR3aa: CASSFGSGSNTEAFF

v_gene: TRBV7-2
j_gene: TRBJ1-5
CDR3aa: CASSLVSGDQPQHF

v_gene: TRBV10-3
j_gene: TRBJ2-7
CDR3aa: CATRRQGVSYEQYF

v_gene: TRBV20-1
j_gene: TRBJ2-2
CDR3aa: CSARSGRASGELFF

v_gene: TRBV3-1
j_gene: TRBJ2-1
CDR3aa: CASSQVRRWAGLGSYSSYNEQFF

v_gene: TRBV12-3/TRBV12-4
j_gene: TRBJ1-3
CDR3aa: CASSSRQGNDPQSGNTIYF

v_gene: TRBV5-6
j_gene: TRBJ2-5
CDR3aa: CASSSPGLAGKAETQYF

v_gene: TRBV15
j_gene: TRBJ1-4
CDR3aa: CATSRLRAGKLFF

v_gene: TRBV5-1
j_gene: TRBJ2-5
CDR3aa: CASGLSGQETQYF

v_gene: TRBV5-1
j_gene: TRBJ2-5
CDR3aa: CASRVLAGGNQETQYF

v_gene: TRBV2
j_gene: TRBJ1-5
CDR3aa: CASSEGRLPQHF

v_gene: TRBV24-1
j_gene: TRBJ2-3
CDR3aa: CATSEAGPGTDTQYF

v_gene: TRBV5-1
j_gene: TRBJ2-1
CDR3aa: CASSAGDRGPSNEQFF

v_gene: TRBV6-6
j_gene: TRBJ2-3
CDR3aa: CASSYSMGQGGADTQYF

v_gene: TRBV11-2
j_gene: TRBJ1-1
CDR3aa: CASSLGSGADQAFF

v_gene: TRBV2
j_gene: TRBJ1-1
CDR3aa: CASSRTSMNTEAFF

v_gene: TRBV28
j_gene: TRBJ2-4
CDR3aa: CASNGRGAKNIQYF

v_gene: TRBV21-1
j_gene: TRBJ2-2
CDR3aa: CASILGGSTGELFF

v_gene: TRBV6-1
j_gene: TRBJ2-2
CDR3aa: CASSADRGTGELFF

v_gene: TRBV5-1
j_gene: TRBJ2-1
CDR3aa: CASSSLAGVVEQFF

v_gene: TRBV5-1
j_gene: TRBJ1-3
CDR3aa: CASSRGPEYDTIYF

v_gene: TRBV21-1
j_gene: TRBJ2-1
CDR3aa: CASTTSGSTEQFF

v_gene: TRBV4-1
j_gene: TRBJ1-1
CDR3aa: CASSQGLGRGRNTEAFF

v_gene: TRBV6-1
j_gene: TRBJ2-3
CDR3aa: CASSETSGRTADTQYF

v_gene: TRBV12-3/TRBV12-4
j_gene: TRBJ1-5
CDR3aa: CASGQTNQPQHF

v_gene: TRBV4-2
j_gene: TRBJ2-2
CDR3aa: CASSQRDRGFGGELFF